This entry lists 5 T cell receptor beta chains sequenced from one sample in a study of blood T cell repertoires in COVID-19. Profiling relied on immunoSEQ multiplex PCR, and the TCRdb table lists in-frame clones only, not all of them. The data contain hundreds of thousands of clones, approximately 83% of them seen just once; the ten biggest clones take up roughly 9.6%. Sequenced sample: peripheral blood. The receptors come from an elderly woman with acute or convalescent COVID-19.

The CDR3 coding sequence is TGTGCATCAGGGGAGGGTCGGGGTCAGCCCCAGCATTTT. Protein product: CASGEGRGQPQHF. The chain uses TRBV19 and TRBJ1-5, with D possibly matching TRBD1 (6 bases). Germline V gives CDR1 LNHDA, CDR2 SQIVND (reference sequence). The CDR3 is 13 residues long.

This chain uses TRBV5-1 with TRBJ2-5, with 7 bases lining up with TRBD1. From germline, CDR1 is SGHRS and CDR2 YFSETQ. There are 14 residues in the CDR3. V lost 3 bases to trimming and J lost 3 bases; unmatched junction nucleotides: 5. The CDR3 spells CASSYQGVEETQYF. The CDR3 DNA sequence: TGCGCCAGCAGCTATCAGGGGGTAGAAGAGACCCAGTACTTC.

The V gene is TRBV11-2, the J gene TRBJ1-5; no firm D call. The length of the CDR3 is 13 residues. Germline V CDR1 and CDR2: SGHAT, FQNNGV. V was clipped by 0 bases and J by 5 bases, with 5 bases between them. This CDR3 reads CASSLERDQPQHF. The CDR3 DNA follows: TGTGCCAGCAGCTTAGAGAGGGATCAGCCCCAGCATTTT. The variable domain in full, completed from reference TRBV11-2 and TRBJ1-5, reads EAGVAQSPRYKIIEKRQSVAFWCNPISGHATLYWYQQILGQGPKLLIQFQNNGVVDDSQLPKDRFSAERLKGVDSTLKIQPAKLEDSAVYLCASSLERDQPQHFGDGTRLSIL.

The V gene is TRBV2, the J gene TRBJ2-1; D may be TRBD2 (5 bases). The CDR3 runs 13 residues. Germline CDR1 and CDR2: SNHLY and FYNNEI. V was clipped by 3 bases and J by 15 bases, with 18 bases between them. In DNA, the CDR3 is TGTGCCAGCAGTGAGGGAGAATTATTGCACCTGTTCTTC. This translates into CASSEGELLHLFF.

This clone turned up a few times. The CDR3 region has the DNA TGTGCCAGCAGCTCCCGACAGGGGTATAATTCACCCCTCCACTTT. Protein product: CASSSRQGYNSPLHF. The chain links TRBV7-9 to TRBJ1-6; TRBD1 agrees at 8 bases. The CDR3 contains 15 residues. The V gene end was trimmed by 4 bases and the J gene end by 4 bases; junction bases not matched to a gene: 3. Germline V gives CDR1 SEHNR, CDR2 FQNEAQ (reference sequence).